This T cell receptor (beta chain) came from a study of HIV-infected patients and healthy controls. TCRdb used MiXCR to reprocess the 5' RACE reads, holding one entry per CDR3 protein. The sample lists tens of thousands of distinct CDR3 sequences, roughly a fifth occurring once. This CDR3 comprises 13 residues. Trimming took off 2 bases at V and 7 bases at J, with 9 bases between the two ends. Germline CDR1 and CDR2: SGHTA and FQGTGA. This clonotype came up a few times. The chain employs TRBV7-3 and TRBJ2-1; no firm D call. This sequence was found in a human donor in good health. Input material: CD4+ T cells from blood. The CDR3 spells CASSLDYRNEQFF. CDR3 DNA sequence: TGTGCCAGCAGCTTAGATTATCGGAATGAGCAGTTCTTC.